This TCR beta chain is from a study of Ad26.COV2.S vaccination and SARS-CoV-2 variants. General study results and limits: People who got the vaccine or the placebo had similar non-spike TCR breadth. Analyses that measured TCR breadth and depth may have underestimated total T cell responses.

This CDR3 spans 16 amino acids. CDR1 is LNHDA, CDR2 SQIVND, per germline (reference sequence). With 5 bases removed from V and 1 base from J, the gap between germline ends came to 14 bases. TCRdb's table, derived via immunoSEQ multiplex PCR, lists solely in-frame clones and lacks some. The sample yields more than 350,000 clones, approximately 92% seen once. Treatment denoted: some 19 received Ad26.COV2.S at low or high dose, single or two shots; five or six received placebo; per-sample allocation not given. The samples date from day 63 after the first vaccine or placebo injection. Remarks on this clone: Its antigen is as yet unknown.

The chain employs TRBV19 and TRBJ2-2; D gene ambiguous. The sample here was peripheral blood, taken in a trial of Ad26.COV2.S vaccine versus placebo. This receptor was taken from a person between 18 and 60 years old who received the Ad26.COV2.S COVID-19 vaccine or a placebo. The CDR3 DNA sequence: TGTGCCAGTAGTCGAGCTGTACTAATGAACACCGGGGAGCTGTTTTTT. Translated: CASSRAVLMNTGELFF.